The present T cell receptor (beta chain) was sequenced within a study of shared clonotypes between healthy human individuals. Overall study context: Each donor's CD8 memory used one plate, CD8 naive two, each CD4 subset three.

Study conclusions and caveats: Generally, naive subsets (rather than memory subsets) showed larger estimated richness.

Donors were healthy HIV-negative adults without recent acute infections or vaccinations. CD4+ cells yielded CD45RA+ naive and CD45RA-negative memory subsets. Regarding this clone: No antigen is known for it.

Germline CDR1 is SGDLS and CDR2 is YYNGEE. The CDR3 runs 14 residues. The V gene lost 2 bases and the J gene lost 9 bases, with 15 bases spanning the gap. Repertoires were generated with immunoSEQ multiplex PCR, while TCRdb's copy carries only in-frame clones and drops some. The sample has a few million clones; more than 90% are singletons. This clonotype was sampled from a man between 18 and 29 years old in good health. The genes are TRBV9 and TRBJ1-5; TRBD1 might be the D (5 bases). Sequencing was done on a sample of naive CD4+ T cells sorted from blood. Sample subset: CD45RA+ positively selected. The CDR3 region has the DNA TGTGCCAGCAGCGTGGCGGGGGGGAGCTGGCCCCAGCATTTT. Residues: CASSVAGGSWPQHF.